This TCR beta chain was sequenced for a study of blood T cell repertoires in COVID-19. Study-level background: T cells, B-cell-depleted T cells, or PBMCs supplied cDNA or gDNA.

Seattle's enrolled individuals joined amid active infection and were then monitored longitudinally. The CDR3 consists of 16 residues. Per the germline V gene, CDR1 is MNHEY and CDR2 is SVGEGT. Trimming pared 5 bases from V and 1 base from J, leaving 15 bases between. Authors' methods: By means of reference gene primer amplification, nucleated cell counts were estimated. Measured with immunoSEQ multiplex PCR; TCRdb has only the in-frame clones, and not every one. V and J calls plus clone size are reproduced from that table; the DNA served to infer D and trimming. The sample lists 140,000 to 150,000 clones; around 91% were seen once.

The sample taken for sequencing was peripheral blood. The clonotype was recovered from a man between 18 and 29 years old with COVID-19, enrolled during active disease. The chain is built from TRBV6-2 or TRBV6-3 and TRBJ2-1, with D perhaps TRBD2 (6 bases). The CDR3 loop is CASSLLRAGSYNEQFF. CDR3 coding DNA: TGTGCCAGCAGTCTACTCCGAGCGGGTTCCTACAATGAGCAGTTCTTC.